This TCR beta chain emerged from a study of human CD4 T cells and Enterobacteriaceae (dated by TCRdb to the early 2020s). Overall study results and their limits: The only basis for inferring the reactivity of ex vivo clonotypes was matching nucleotide sequences to CFSE-low cultures from the same donors. Ex vivo, broadly cross-reactive clonotypes were observed to appear more expanded than specific clonotypes, with 11 of 19 and about 60% of the roughly 35 being found within the top 5%.

A word on this clone: Its antigen is currently not known. No qualities accompany the bases; no much larger clone lies one base away.

V was cut back by 7 bases and J by 2 bases, leaving a gap of 17 bases between them. Measured from the cysteine to the phenylalanine, the CDR3 is 15 residues long. The CDR3 DNA has 45 bases and is translated from base 1. Taken from the germline V gene, the CDR1 and CDR2 loops are SGHRS and YFSETQ. Deep-level sequencing, with a detection sensitivity of one cell in 200,000, was applied to the ex vivo total memory CD4+ samples. The QIAamp DNA Micro Kit was used to extract genomic DNA from cell pellets, and spectrophotometry was used to check the DNA quantity and purity. Amplification of TCR Vbeta CDR3 regions was performed with the immunoSEQ multiplex PCR assay. The amplicons were sequenced on the Illumina HiSeq platform. Retrieved sequences were 87 nucleotides long and contained the CDR3 region. Regarding the original processing steps: A clonotype was defined as a unique productive TCR Vbeta nucleotide sequence and was quantified by productive template frequency from ImmunoSEQ Analyzer V3.0. A threshold set at the top 5th percentile of each frequency-ranked repertoire was used to define expanded clonotypes. Repertoire overlap was calculated as Chao-Jaccard using the R package fossil and displayed by nonmetric multidimensional scaling using the R package MASS. Drawn from immuneACCESS, this table holds only the in-frame rearrangements with V and J called that TCRdb kept. Clones are partly lost; checked studies trace under half to an unresolved V gene and leave the rest unexplained. V, J and clone size were drawn from that table, and D and trimming were deduced from the DNA. The sample table lists some 30,000 clones, about 80% of them with a count of one. 1.7% of the sample is taken by the ten largest.

On a FACSAria III, memory CD4+ T cells were FACS-sorted to over 95% purity, defined as all CD4+ cells except CD45RA+CCR7+CD95- naive cells. Blood from healthy donors was obtained from blood donation centers in Switzerland. Positive selection with CD4 and CD14 magnetic microbeads was used to enrich total CD4+ T cells and monocytes. CD8+, CD14+, CD16+, CD56+, CD19+ and CD25-bright cells were excluded prior to sorting. To assess in vivo expansion of bacteria-reactive clonotypes, total memory CD4+ T cells from a couple of blood donors were sequenced directly ex vivo. Ficoll-Paque Plus was used to isolate peripheral blood mononuclear cells from donor blood.

Sequenced input: memory CD4+ T cells from blood. Taken with the paper, the label for cell subset or site translates to: total memory CD4 T cells sorted directly ex vivo, unstimulated. The source is a human donor in good health. The rearrangement joined TRBV5-1 to TRBJ2-3; a tentative D call is TRBD2 (6 bases match). The CDR3 sequence is CASRSTGLHTDTQYF. The base sequence is TGCGCCAGCCGTTCAACGGGACTCCACACAGATACGCAGTATTTT.